This record looks at one T cell receptor (beta chain) sequence and its context. The source of the sample is a study of blood T cell repertoires in COVID-19. Study-level background: Some COVID-19 samples were acute and others convalescent; all came from the United States, Italy and Spain. T cells, B-cell-depleted T cells, or PBMCs supplied cDNA or gDNA.

The V gene lost 7 bases and the J gene lost 0 bases, with 18 bases spanning the gap. This CDR3 region has 16 residues. Germline V gene data show CDR1 as SGHVS and CDR2 as FQNEAQ. Measured with immunoSEQ multiplex PCR; TCRdb has only the in-frame clones, and not every one. The sample records approximately 190,000 clones, roughly nine tenths being singletons. The sample comprised peripheral blood. This chain links TRBV7-8 with TRBJ1-1, with unresolved D. The receptor was isolated from a man in his 70s with active or convalescent COVID-19. The DNA of the CDR3 is TGTGCCAGCAACCCCGGAGGACGGCTTATGAACACTGAAGCTTTCTTT. This gives the protein CASNPGGRLMNTEAFF.